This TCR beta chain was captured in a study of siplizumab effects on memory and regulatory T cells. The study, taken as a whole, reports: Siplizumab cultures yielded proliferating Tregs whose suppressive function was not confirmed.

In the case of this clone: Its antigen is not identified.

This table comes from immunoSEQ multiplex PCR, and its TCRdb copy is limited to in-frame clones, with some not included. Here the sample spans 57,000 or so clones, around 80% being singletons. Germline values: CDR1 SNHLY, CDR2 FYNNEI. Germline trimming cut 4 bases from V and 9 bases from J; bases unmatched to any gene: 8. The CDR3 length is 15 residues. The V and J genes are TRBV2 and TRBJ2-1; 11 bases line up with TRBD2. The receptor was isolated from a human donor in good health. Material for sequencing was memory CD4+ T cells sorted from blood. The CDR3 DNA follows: TGTGCCAGCAGTGGGCTAGCGGGGGGTAATAGTGAGCAGTTCTTC. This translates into CASSGLAGGNSEQFF.